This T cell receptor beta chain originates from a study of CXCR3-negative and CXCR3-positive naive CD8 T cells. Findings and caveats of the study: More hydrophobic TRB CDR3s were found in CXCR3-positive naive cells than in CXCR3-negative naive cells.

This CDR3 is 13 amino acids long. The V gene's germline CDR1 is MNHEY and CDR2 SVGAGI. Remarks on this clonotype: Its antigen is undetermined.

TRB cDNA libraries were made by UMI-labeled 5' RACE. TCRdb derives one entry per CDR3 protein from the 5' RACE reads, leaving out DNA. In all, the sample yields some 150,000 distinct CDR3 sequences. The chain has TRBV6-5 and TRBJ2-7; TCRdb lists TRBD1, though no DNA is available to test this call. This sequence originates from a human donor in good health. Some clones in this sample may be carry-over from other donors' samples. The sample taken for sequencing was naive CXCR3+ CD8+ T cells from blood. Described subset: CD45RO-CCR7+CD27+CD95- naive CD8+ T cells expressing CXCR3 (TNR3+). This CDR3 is CASSWVQGYEQYF.